Below, 20 T cell receptor beta chains from the same sample are listed, as sequenced in a study of CD8+ T cells in alopecia areata. Specified treatment: oral pan-JAK inhibitor, 5-10 mg twice daily. Once RNA had been extracted, it was reverse transcribed into cDNA to act as the sequencing template. Measured with immunoSEQ multiplex PCR; TCRdb has only the in-frame clones, and not every one. The repertoire includes some 180,000 clones, roughly 50% of them detected once, and 10% to 12% sits in the top ten. The input for sequencing was CD8+ T cells sorted from blood, taken at week 24, from a patient treated with tofacitinib. Receptor source: a human donor with alopecia areata.

This clone was seen only a few times. V gene TRBV19 combines with J gene TRBJ2-1, with a possible D match to TRBD2 (7 bases). Germline CDR1 LNHDA, CDR2 SQIVND (reference sequence). This CDR3 region has 15 residues. The V and J ends lost 5 bases and 0 bases respectively, with 11 bases between them. The CDR3 here is CASSSGGSSYNEQFF. DNA of the CDR3: TGTGCCAGTAGTTCGGGGGGCAGCTCCTACAATGAGCAGTTCTTC.

A few counts support this clone. Other DNA sequences from this sample encode an identical CDR3 as well. The rearrangement links TRBV30 to TRBJ2-2; D call uncertain. CDR1 is GTSNPN, CDR2 SVGIG, per germline (reference sequence). V was cut by 2 bases and J by 5 bases, with 3 bases left in between. This CDR3 is built from 11 residues. Written as DNA, the CDR3 is TGTGCCTGGAGTCTAACCGGGGAGCTGTTTTTT. Encoded protein: CAWSLTGELFF.

The J gene is TRBJ2-5, the V gene TRBV6-5; 12 nucleotides match TRBD2. The CDR3 spans 15 residues. V gave up 10 bases and J gave up 5 bases; unmatched junction bases: 11. CDR1 and CDR2 (germline): MNHEY, SVGAGI. The CDR3, as DNA: TGTGCCACCTCTAGCGGGGGGGGCGGTATGGAGACCCAGTACTTC. Amino acids: CATSSGGGGMETQYF.

This clone was recorded a few times. V is TRBV27 and J is TRBJ2-7, with a possible D match to TRBD1 (6 bases). The CDR3 length is 16 residues. The germline V and J ends were trimmed by 5 bases and 1 base, with 18 bases remaining between them. Germline assignment: CDR1 MNHEY and CDR2 SMNVEV (reference sequence). CDR3 sequence (DNA): TGTGCCAGCAGTCCCTCGACAGGCTTCCTTTCCTACGAGCAGTACTTC. Amino acids: CASSPSTGFLSYEQYF.

This clone was observed a single time. This chain links TRBV11-2 with TRBJ1-2; D is uncertain. In germline, CDR1 is SGHAT, CDR2 FQNNGV. The germline V and J ends were trimmed by 4 bases and 8 bases, with 11 bases remaining between them. The CDR3 is 12 residues long. CDR3 residues: CASSYEGRGYTF. The DNA of the CDR3 is TGTGCCAGCAGCTACGAGGGTAGAGGCTACACCTTC.

V gene TRBV4-3 combines with J gene TRBJ1-6; D perhaps matches TRBD1 (6 bases). V lost 0 bases, J lost 10 bases, and 16 bases lay in between. Germline V gives CDR1 LGHNA, CDR2 YSLEER. CDR3 length: 16 amino acids. CDR3 protein: CASSQDRTVLGSPLHF. In DNA form, the CDR3 reads TGCGCCAGCAGCCAAGATAGGACAGTCCTCGGGTCACCCCTCCACTTT.

This clone was seen a few times. The rearrangement joins TRBV27 to TRBJ2-1, with 8 bases fitting TRBD1. The CDR3 length is 13 residues. V gave up 6 bases and J gave up 5 bases; unmatched junction bases: 3. Germline loops: CDR1 MNHEY, CDR2 SMNVEV (reference sequence). As DNA, the CDR3 is TGTGCCAGCAGCGACAGGGGCGACAATGAGCAGTTCTTC. As protein: CASSDRGDNEQFF.

This clone was counted between two and nine times. The rearrangement links TRBV18 to TRBJ1-1, with TRBD1 matching 10 bases. V was clipped by 2 bases and J by 0 bases; unmatched bases: 0. The CDR3 extends over 15 amino acids. Germline assignment: CDR1 KGHSH and CDR2 LQKENI. CDR3 sequence reads: CASSPDRGLNTEAFF. CDR3 DNA sequence: TGTGCCAGCTCACCAGACAGGGGGCTGAACACTGAAGCTTTCTTT.

The chain uses TRBV23-1 and TRBJ2-7, with D unresolved. TRBV23-1 is flagged as an ORF with uncertain function. The CDR3 contains 16 residues. V was pared by 0 bases and J by 0 bases, with 12 bases between. DNA for the CDR3: TGCGCCAGCAGTCAATCCGGACCGCCGAGCTCCTACGAGCAGTACTTC. Translation: CASSQSGPPSSYEQYF.

V gene TRBV7-3 combines with J gene TRBJ2-1; 9 positions match TRBD2. After removal of 5 bases from V and 6 bases from J, the junction contained 8 bases not matched to a gene. Germline V gene lookup returns CDR1 SGHTA and CDR2 FQGTGA. This CDR3 spans 15 amino acids. The DNA for the CDR3 is TGTGCCAGCAGCCCAACTCGCGGGGGGGCCAATGAGCAGTTCTTC. This translates into CASSPTRGGANEQFF.

The V and J genes are TRBV30 and TRBJ2-1, with TRBD2 matching over 9 bases. This CDR3 spans 16 amino acids. CDR1 and CDR2 (germline): GTSNPN, SVGIG (reference sequence). V shed 1 base and J 0 bases; nucleotides not matched to a gene: 4. The CDR3 sequence is CAWSGSGGSSYNEQFF. CDR3 DNA sequence: TGTGCCTGGAGTGGAAGCGGGGGGAGCTCCTACAATGAGCAGTTCTTC.

V is TRBV5-6 and J is TRBJ2-3, with a weak D call TRBD1 (6 bases). CDR1 and CDR2 from the germline V gene are SGHDT and YYEEEE. The V gene lost 4 bases and the J gene lost 6 bases, with 9 bases spanning the gap. This CDR3 has 12 residues. The CDR3 loop is CASSGTGDTQYF. The CDR3 coding sequence is TGTGCCAGCAGCGGAACAGGGGATACGCAGTATTTT.

This clone has more than one count but fewer than ten. The gene calls are TRBV29-1 and TRBJ2-1, with a tentative D call TRBD1 (6 bases). V was cut by 4 bases and J by 5 bases, with 15 bases left in between. Germline CDR1 reads SQVTM; CDR2 reads ANQGSEA. The CDR3 loop spans 14 amino acids. CDR3 in amino acids: CSVVATGVNNEQFF. CDR3 bases: TGCAGCGTTGTTGCGACAGGTGTAAACAATGAGCAGTTCTTC.

The rearrangement joins TRBV4-3 to TRBJ2-3, with TRBD1 as a possible D gene (5 bases). The CDR3 runs to 17 residues. V gave up 0 bases and J gave up 0 bases, with 13 bases separating them. The germline V gene encodes CDR1 LGHNA and CDR2 YSLEER. This CDR3 reads CASSQDGRGGSTDTQYF. CDR3 nucleotide sequence: TGCGCCAGCAGCCAAGATGGAAGGGGTGGGAGCACAGATACGCAGTATTTT.

This clone has only a few counts. The chain joins TRBV25-1 to TRBJ1-1, with D tentatively TRBD1 (5 bases). The CDR3 has 13 residues. Germline V gene sequence: CDR1 MGHDK, CDR2 SYGVNS. V dropped 4 bases and J dropped 6 bases, with 12 bases sitting between them. The CDR3 here is CASSVRGWAEAFF. In DNA form, the CDR3 reads TGTGCCAGCAGTGTGAGGGGTTGGGCTGAAGCTTTCTTT.

V gene TRBV25-1 combines with J gene TRBJ2-1; TRBD1 agrees at 9 bases. Per germline, CDR1 MGHDK and CDR2 SYGVNS. The V and J ends lost 2 bases and 4 bases, in that order; junction bases with no gene match: 6. This CDR3 region has 16 residues. The CDR3 reads CASSEDTGGAYNEQFF. The CDR3, as DNA: TGTGCCAGCAGTGAAGATACAGGGGGCGCTTACAATGAGCAGTTCTTC.

The J gene is TRBJ2-7, the V gene TRBV2, with 7 nucleotides matching TRBD1. This CDR3 is 14 amino acids long. In germline, CDR1 is SNHLY, CDR2 FYNNEI. V lost 6 bases to trimming and J lost 3 bases; unmatched junction nucleotides: 8. CDR3 amino acids: CASRTGVIDYEQYF. CDR3 sequence (DNA): TGTGCCAGCAGAACAGGGGTTATTGACTACGAGCAGTACTTC. Variable domain in full (rest from reference TRBV2 and TRBJ2-7): EPEVTQTPSHQVTQMGQEVILRCVPISNHLYFYWYRQILGQKVEFLVSFYNNEISEKSEIFDDQFSVERPDGSNFTLKIRSTKLEDSAMYFCASRTGVIDYEQYFGPGTRLTVT.

This clone appeared a few times. The rearrangement joins TRBV29-1 to TRBJ2-1; no clear D. The CDR3 contains 12 residues. The germline V gene has CDR1 SQVTM and CDR2 ANQGSEA. V lost 7 bases and J lost 13, with 20 bases in between. The CDR3 protein is CSGTRVELGQFF. The CDR3 DNA reads TGCAGCGGAACCCGAGTGGAGCTGGGACAGTTCTTC.

The chain has TRBV27 and TRBJ2-7, with no clear D. Trimming left V 6 bases short and J 4 bases short, with 13 bases between. In germline, CDR1 is MNHEY, CDR2 SMNVEV (reference sequence). This CDR3 region has 13 residues. Written as DNA, the CDR3 is TGTGCCAGCAGCCCGACTTACGTTTACGAGCAGTACTTC. Amino acids: CASSPTYVYEQYF.

The V and J genes are TRBV4-2 and TRBJ1-2; 7 bases are a match to TRBD1. The CDR3 extends over 16 amino acids. The germline V gene encodes CDR1 LGHNA and CDR2 YNFKEQ. V dropped 1 base and J dropped 7; count of bases not matched to a gene: 12. CDR3 nucleotide sequence: TGTGCCAGCAGCCAAGTAGAGGAGACAGGGCTTTTTGGCTACACCTTC. As protein: CASSQVEETGLFGYTF.